Presented here are 29 T cell receptor beta chains from one specimen sequenced in a study of metastatic and nonmetastatic thyroid tumors. Ahead of thyroid surgery, no patient had received treatment of any kind. TCRdb re-clonotyped the PCR reads via MiXCR. The data contain under 95,000 clones, around 7.8% of them singletons. Sequenced material: blood. The receptors here all came from a female donor with papillary thyroid cancer or a benign thyroid nodule (not recorded which). Some clones in this sample may be carry-over from other donors' samples.

Many counts were recorded for this clone. The chain carries TRBV5-1 and TRBJ2-7; 7 positions match TRBD2. There are 14 residues in the CDR3. Germline CDR1 reads SGHRS; CDR2 reads YFSETQ. V shed 4 bases and J 2 bases; nucleotides not matched to a gene: 6. The CDR3: CASSIGLETYEQYF. The DNA of the CDR3 is TGCGCCAGCAGCATTGGACTAGAGACCTACGAGCAGTACTTC.

The CDR3 here is CASSTRGGPQETQYF. CDR3 DNA sequence: TGTGCCAGCAGCACGCGCGGGGGACCCCAAGAGACCCAGTACTTC. The rearrangement joins TRBV9 to TRBJ2-5; 7 nucleotides match TRBD2. This CDR3 is 15 amino acids long. V was clipped by 4 bases and J by 1 base; unmatched bases: 7. The germline CDR1 and CDR2 sequences are SGDLS and YYNGEE.

At least ten counts were recorded for this clone. The chain joins TRBV20-1 to TRBJ2-7; the D gene is possibly TRBD1 (5 bases). The CDR3 extends over 15 amino acids. V was trimmed by 3 bases and J by 2 bases, leaving 17 bases between them. From germline, CDR1 is DFQATT and CDR2 SNEGSKA (reference sequence). CDR3 nucleotides: TGCAGTGCTAGGGGGCCCGAGCACCTACCCTACGAGCAGTACTTC. Protein: CSARGPEHLPYEQYF.

This clone came up many times. This chain links TRBV6-1 with TRBJ2-5, with D possibly being TRBD2 (6 bases). The CDR3 covers 15 residues. V was trimmed by 3 bases and J by 2 bases, leaving 13 bases between them. CDR1 and CDR2 from the germline V gene are MNHNS and SASEGT. CDR3 DNA: TGTGCCAGCAGTGACTCCCTAGGGACTCAAGAGACCCAGTACTTC. It is translated as CASSDSLGTQETQYF.

Only a few counts were recorded for this clone. V is TRBV10-1 and J is TRBJ1-1; D is unclear. The CDR3 loop spans 14 amino acids. Germline V gives CDR1 WNHNN, CDR2 SYGVQD (reference sequence). V was pared by 2 bases and J by 1 base, with 8 bases between. The CDR3 here is CASSEDFENTEAFF. The CDR3 bases are TGCGCCAGCAGTGAGGATTTTGAGAACACTGAAGCTTTCTTT.

This clone was observed many times. The rearrangement links TRBV7-9 to TRBJ2-2; 7 bases fit TRBD1. This CDR3 has 13 amino acids. V lost 2 bases and J lost 6; bases outside the gene matches: 0. Per the germline V gene, CDR1 is SEHNR and CDR2 is FQNEAQ (reference sequence). The DNA of the CDR3 is TGTGCCAGCAGCTTAACAGGGGCCGGGGAGCTGTTTTTT. Protein product: CASSLTGAGELFF.

This clone has at least ten counts. The chain links TRBV20-1 to TRBJ1-2, with TRBD1 as a possible D gene (5 bases). The germline CDR1 and CDR2 sequences are DFQATT and SNEGSKA (reference sequence). V dropped 6 bases and J dropped 4 bases, with 15 bases sitting between them. This CDR3 is built from 13 residues. The CDR3 reads CSALTQGVYGYTF. CDR3 nucleotides: TGCAGTGCGCTAACTCAGGGAGTCTATGGCTACACCTTC.

This clone was seen many times. The chain links TRBV20-1 to TRBJ2-1, with D perhaps matching TRBD1 (6 bases). Germline V CDR1 and CDR2: DFQATT, SNEGSKA (reference sequence). Trimming left V 0 bases short and J 2 bases short, with 14 bases between. The CDR3 covers 16 residues. The CDR3, as DNA: TGCAGTGCTAGAGACATAGGGGGACCTACCTACAATGAGCAGTTCTTC. Protein product: CSARDIGGPTYNEQFF.

This clone showed up many times. The V gene is TRBV18, the J gene TRBJ1-6; D may be TRBD1 (5 bases). V lost 2 bases and J lost 7, with 9 bases in between. The CDR3 runs to 14 residues. The germline V gene encodes CDR1 KGHSH and CDR2 LQKENI. The CDR3 protein is CASSPARGNSPLHF. The CDR3 nucleotides read TGTGCCAGCTCACCAGCGCGGGGCAATTCACCCCTCCACTTT. Full variable domain (rest looked up from reference TRBV18 and TRBJ1-6): NAGVMQNPRHLVRRRGQEARLRCSPMKGHSHVYWYRQLPEEGLKFMVYLQKENIIDESGMPKERFSAEFPKEGPSILRIQQVVRGDSAAYFCASSPARGNSPLHFGNGTRLTVT.

The chain combines TRBV10-2 with TRBJ2-5; 12 nucleotides align to TRBD1. The V segment lost 9 bases and the J segment 5 bases; nucleotides outside the gene matches: 19. Germline V CDR1 and CDR2: WSHSY, SAAADI. The CDR3 is made up of 18 amino acids. The DNA for the CDR3 is TGCGCCAGTTACGGAGGGCCCACGGGACAGGGGGCGGGGGAGACCCAGTACTTC. Residues: CASYGGPTGQGAGETQYF.

This clone was found a few times. The CDR3 DNA reads TGCAGCGTCGGGACAGGGGGAAGTACGCAGTATTTT. Its translation: CSVGTGGSTQYF. The rearrangement uses TRBV29-1 and TRBJ2-3; 11 bases agree with TRBD1. The V segment lost 6 bases and the J segment 8 bases; nucleotides outside the gene matches: 4. Germline assignment: CDR1 SQVTM and CDR2 ANQGSEA. This CDR3 has 12 amino acids.

This clone was observed at least ten times. The chain employs TRBV25-1 and TRBJ1-1; D unclear. The CDR3 is 14 residues long. V lost 1 base, J lost 0 bases, and 6 bases lay in between. CDR1 MGHDK and CDR2 SYGVNS come from the germline V gene. The CDR3 sequence is CASSESDMNTEAFF. The CDR3 DNA is TGTGCCAGCAGTGAATCTGACATGAACACTGAAGCTTTCTTT. Filled out from reference TRBV25-1 and TRBJ1-1, the complete variable domain reads EADIYQTPRYLVIGTGKKITLECSQTMGHDKMYWYQQDPGMELHLIHYSYGVNSTEKGDLSSESTVSRIRTEHFPLTLESARPSHTSQYLCASSESDMNTEAFFGQGTRLTVV.

This clone has ten or more counts. The rearrangement uses TRBV12-3 or TRBV12-4 and TRBJ2-2; D might be TRBD1 (6 bases). Trimming removed 5 bases from V and 3 bases from J, with 16 bases in between. CDR3 length: 16 amino acids. CDR3 sequence (DNA): TGTGCCAGCAGTATCATGCAGGACAGCTACACCGGGGAGCTGTTTTTT. It specifies CASSIMQDSYTGELFF.

As for this clone: Since a much larger clone is just one base distant, this may be a read error. The chain is built from TRBV11-1 and TRBJ2-2, with unresolved D. This CDR3 contains 17 residues. Trimming removed 2 bases from V and 5 bases from J, with 18 bases in between. Looked up from germline, CDR1 is SGHAT and CDR2 is FQDESV (reference sequence). As DNA, the CDR3 is TGTGCCAGCAGCTTACCGAGGCGCCTTGGGCTGACCGGGGAGCTGTTTTTT. Translating gives CASSLPRRLGLTGELFF.

This clone was counted ten times or more. Here the CDR3 DNA reads TGTGCCAGCAGCTTTTCACCAAATGAAAAACTGTTTTTT. It specifies CASSFSPNEKLFF. The chain is built from TRBV7-9 and TRBJ1-4; D not resolved. The V end lost 3 bases, the J end lost 5 bases, and 7 bases lay between the germline ends. From germline, CDR1 is SEHNR and CDR2 FQNEAQ (reference sequence). The CDR3 covers 13 residues.

The chain combines TRBV7-2 with TRBJ2-5; either TRBD1 or TRBD2 may fit D (5 bases each). V lost 4 bases, J lost 5 bases, and 11 bases lay in between. Germline assignment: CDR1 SGHTA and CDR2 FQGNSA. There are 13 residues in the CDR3. DNA of the CDR3: TGTGCCAGCAGCTACGGCGAGGGGGAGACCCAGTACTTC. Translating gives CASSYGEGETQYF. Drawing the rest from reference TRBV7-2 and TRBJ2-5, the complete variable domain is GAGVSQSPSNKVTEKGKDVELRCDPISGHTALYWYRQSLGQGLEFLIYFQGNSAPDKSGLPSDRFSAERTGGSVSTLTIQRTQQEDSAVYLCASSYGEGETQYFGPGTRLLVL.

This chain connects TRBV7-9 to TRBJ2-3; 8 bases match TRBD2. The CDR3 loop spans 14 amino acids. V dropped 4 bases and J dropped 3; count of bases not matched to a gene: 3. The germline V gene encodes CDR1 SEHNR and CDR2 FQNEAQ (reference sequence). The CDR3 coding sequence is TGTGCCAGCAGCTCGACTAGCGTGACAGATACGCAGTATTTT. Translating it yields CASSSTSVTDTQYF.

This clone was picked up many times. The chain links TRBV12-3 or TRBV12-4 to TRBJ2-5; the D is unclear. This CDR3 is built from 15 residues. The V and J ends lost 6 bases and 5 bases respectively, with 19 bases between them. CDR3 amino acids: CASSPTDGLKETQYF. CDR3 bases: TGTGCCAGCAGCCCGACGGACGGGCTTAAGGAGACCCAGTACTTC.

There are many counts of this clone. The chain has TRBV5-5 and TRBJ1-5; TRBD1 agrees at 8 bases. Trimming cost V 4 bases and J 3 bases; bases outside gene matches: 15. The CDR3 extends over 18 amino acids. Per germline, CDR1 SGHKS and CDR2 YYEKEE (reference sequence). The CDR3 spells CASSELGQGRLANQPQHF. The CDR3 region has the DNA TGTGCCAGCAGCGAGTTAGGACAGGGTAGGTTGGCCAATCAGCCCCAGCATTTT.

As for this clone: Just one base apart from a much larger clone, this may be a read error. The chain employs TRBV12-5 and TRBJ2-3, with 10 bases fitting TRBD2. Germline V gives CDR1 LGHNT, CDR2 FRNRAP. The CDR3 consists of 17 residues. The V gene end was trimmed by 0 bases and the J gene end by 0 bases; junction bases not matched to a gene: 3. The CDR3 sequence: CASGLVQTSGSTDTQYF. CDR3 bases: TGTGCTAGTGGTTTGGTTCAGACTAGCGGGAGCACAGATACGCAGTATTTT.

This clone was observed many times. The chain combines TRBV5-1 with TRBJ2-1, with D possibly being TRBD2 (6 bases). V shed 0 bases and J shed 3 bases, with 10 bases lying between them. Germline CDR1 and CDR2: SGHRS and YFSETQ. The CDR3 extends over 15 amino acids. This chain's CDR3 is CASSLGGGVYNEQFF. CDR3 DNA sequence: TGCGCCAGCAGCTTGGGGGGCGGGGTCTACAATGAGCAGTTCTTC.

The V and J genes are TRBV6-1 and TRBJ2-7, with 9 positions matching TRBD2. In germline, CDR1 is MNHNS, CDR2 SASEGT. The CDR3 totals 17 residues. V shed 6 bases and J 7 bases; nucleotides not matched to a gene: 19. Here the CDR3 reads CASSRRTSEYLVWEQYF. CDR3 nucleotide sequence: TGTGCCAGCAGCAGAAGGACTAGCGAGTATTTAGTCTGGGAGCAGTACTTC.

This clone showed up many times. V gene TRBV10-3 combines with J gene TRBJ2-1, with 10 positions matching TRBD1. The CDR3 has 13 amino acids. Germline V CDR1 and CDR2: ENHRY, SYGVKD. The ends lost 6 bases at V and 12 bases at J; junction bases unmatched: 8. The CDR3 protein is CAIRPGQGSGQFF. Written as DNA, the CDR3 is TGTGCCATCAGGCCGGGACAGGGGTCGGGGCAGTTCTTC.

This clone was counted many times. The gene calls are TRBV18 and TRBJ2-4; no clear D gene. CDR3 length equals 11 residues. Per germline, CDR1 KGHSH and CDR2 LQKENI. With 6 bases removed from V and 9 bases from J, the gap between germline ends came to 9 bases. The CDR3 DNA sequence: TGTGCCAGCTCGCCGGAGAGCATTCAGTACTTC. Translation gives CASSPESIQYF. The full variable domain, rest sourced from reference TRBV18 and TRBJ2-4, is NAGVMQNPRHLVRRRGQEARLRCSPMKGHSHVYWYRQLPEEGLKFMVYLQKENIIDESGMPKERFSAEFPKEGPSILRIQQVVRGDSAAYFCASSPESIQYFGAGTRLSVL.

This clone has ten or more counts. The chain links TRBV6-1 to TRBJ2-5, with D perhaps TRBD2 (7 bases). This CDR3 has 15 amino acids. The germline gives CDR1 MNHNS, CDR2 SASEGT. V was trimmed by 4 bases and J by 5 bases, leaving 17 bases between them. This CDR3 is CASSVGSGGRETQYF. In DNA, the CDR3 is TGTGCCAGCAGTGTCGGGTCGGGGGGCCGTGAGACCCAGTACTTC.

About this clone itself: A much larger clone lies one base from this, so it may be a read error. Additional DNA sequences in this sample encode the identical CDR3. This chain links TRBV20-1 with TRBJ2-1; TRBD2 agrees at 10 bases. The CDR3 runs 15 residues. The ends lost 6 bases at V and 4 bases at J; junction bases unmatched: 9. Per germline, CDR1 DFQATT and CDR2 SNEGSKA (reference sequence). The CDR3 here is CSATTSGGAYNEQFF. CDR3 DNA sequence: TGCAGTGCCACCACCAGCGGGGGGGCATACAATGAGCAGTTCTTC.

About this clone itself: A much larger clonotype is one base distant, so this may be a read error. V usage is TRBV19 and J usage is TRBJ2-2; no clear D gene. Germline assignment: CDR1 LNHDA and CDR2 SQIVND (reference sequence). V was pared by 5 bases and J by 4 bases, with 14 bases between. The CDR3 contains 15 residues. CDR3 loop: CASSYFLGSTGELFF. For the CDR3, the DNA is TGTGCCAGTAGTTATTTCTTAGGGTCCACCGGGGAGCTGTTTTTT.

This clone was picked up many times. The chain employs TRBV27 and TRBJ2-3; 9 nucleotides align to TRBD1. The CDR3 consists of 18 residues. Losses at the gene ends were 4 bases for V and 0 bases for J; bases not matched to a gene: 11. The V gene's germline CDR1 is MNHEY and CDR2 SMNVEV (reference sequence). The CDR3 DNA reads as TGTGCCAGCAGTTCCCCGAGGGAGGGGACAGGGAGCACAGATACGCAGTATTTT. Encoded protein: CASSSPREGTGSTDTQYF.

The chain joins TRBV6-5 to TRBJ1-4, with 8 bases matching TRBD1. CDR3 length: 14 amino acids. V was clipped by 7 bases and J by 7 bases; unmatched bases: 8. CDR1 is MNHEY, CDR2 SVGAGI, per germline. The CDR3 region has the DNA TGTGCCAGCATGTTCCAGGGGGCCAGTGAAAAACTGTTTTTT. It codes for CASMFQGASEKLFF.